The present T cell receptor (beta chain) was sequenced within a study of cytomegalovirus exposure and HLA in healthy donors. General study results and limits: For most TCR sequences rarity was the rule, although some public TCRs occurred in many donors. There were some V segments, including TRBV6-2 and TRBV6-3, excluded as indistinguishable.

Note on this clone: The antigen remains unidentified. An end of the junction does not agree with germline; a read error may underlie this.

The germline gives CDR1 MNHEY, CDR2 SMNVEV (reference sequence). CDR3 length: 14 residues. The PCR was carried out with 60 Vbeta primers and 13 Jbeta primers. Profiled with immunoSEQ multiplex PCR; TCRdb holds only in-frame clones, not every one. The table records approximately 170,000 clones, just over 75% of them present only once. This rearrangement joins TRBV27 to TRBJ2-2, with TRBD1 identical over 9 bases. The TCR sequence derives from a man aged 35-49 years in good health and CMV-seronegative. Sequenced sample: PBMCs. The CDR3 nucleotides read TGTGCCAGCAGGGGACAGGGTAACTCCGGCGAGCTGTTTTTT. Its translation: CASRGQGNSGELFF.